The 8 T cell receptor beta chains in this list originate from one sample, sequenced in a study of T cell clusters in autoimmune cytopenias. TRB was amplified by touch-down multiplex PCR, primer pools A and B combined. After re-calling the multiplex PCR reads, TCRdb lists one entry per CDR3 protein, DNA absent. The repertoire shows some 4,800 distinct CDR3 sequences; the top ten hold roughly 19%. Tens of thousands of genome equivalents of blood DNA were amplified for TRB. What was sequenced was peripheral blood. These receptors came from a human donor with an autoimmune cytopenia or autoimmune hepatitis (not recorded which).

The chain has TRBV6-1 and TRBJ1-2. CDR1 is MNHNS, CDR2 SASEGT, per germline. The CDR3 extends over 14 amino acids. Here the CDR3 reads CASRKDTFNYGYTF.

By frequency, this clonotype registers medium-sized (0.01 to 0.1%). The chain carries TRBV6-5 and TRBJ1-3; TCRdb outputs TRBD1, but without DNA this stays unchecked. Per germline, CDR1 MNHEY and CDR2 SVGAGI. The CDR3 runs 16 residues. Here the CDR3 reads CASSPGFRRLVNTIYF.

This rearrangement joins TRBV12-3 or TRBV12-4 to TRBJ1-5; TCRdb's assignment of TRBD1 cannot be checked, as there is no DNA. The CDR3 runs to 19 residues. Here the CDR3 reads CASTIRPFLGQPSNQPQHF.

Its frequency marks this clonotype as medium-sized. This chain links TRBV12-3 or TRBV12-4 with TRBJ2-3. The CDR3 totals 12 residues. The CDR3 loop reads CASSFSSNTQYF.

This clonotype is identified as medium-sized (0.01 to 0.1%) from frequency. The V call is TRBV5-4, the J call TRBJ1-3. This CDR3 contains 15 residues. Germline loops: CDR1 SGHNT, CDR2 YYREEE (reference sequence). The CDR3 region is CASSSPDTGGSTIYF.

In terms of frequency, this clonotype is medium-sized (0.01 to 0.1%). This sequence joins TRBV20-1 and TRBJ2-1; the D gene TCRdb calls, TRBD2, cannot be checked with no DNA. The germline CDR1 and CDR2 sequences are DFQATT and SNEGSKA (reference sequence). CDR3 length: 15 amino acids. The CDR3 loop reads CSSMGGPSSYNEQFF.

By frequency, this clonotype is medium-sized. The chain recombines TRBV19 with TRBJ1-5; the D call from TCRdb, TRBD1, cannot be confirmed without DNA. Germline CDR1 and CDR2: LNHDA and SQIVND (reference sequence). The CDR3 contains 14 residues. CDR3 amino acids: CATERDRGNQPQHF.

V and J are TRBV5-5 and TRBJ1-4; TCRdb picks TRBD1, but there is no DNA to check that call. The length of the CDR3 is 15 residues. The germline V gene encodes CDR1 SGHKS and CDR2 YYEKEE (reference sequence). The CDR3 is CASSSGQGAGEKLFF.